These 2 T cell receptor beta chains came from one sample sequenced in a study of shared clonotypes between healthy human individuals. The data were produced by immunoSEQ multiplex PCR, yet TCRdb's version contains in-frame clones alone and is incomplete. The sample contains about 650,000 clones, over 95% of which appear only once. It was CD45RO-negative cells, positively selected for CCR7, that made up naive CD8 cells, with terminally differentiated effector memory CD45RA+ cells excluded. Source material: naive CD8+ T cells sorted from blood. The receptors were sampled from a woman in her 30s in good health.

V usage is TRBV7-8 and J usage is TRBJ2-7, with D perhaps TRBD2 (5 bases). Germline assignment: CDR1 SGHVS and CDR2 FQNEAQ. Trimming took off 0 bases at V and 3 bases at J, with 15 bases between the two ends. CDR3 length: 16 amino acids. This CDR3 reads CASSLALIGSYYEQYF. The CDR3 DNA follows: TGTGCCAGCAGCTTAGCGCTTATAGGGAGTTACTACGAGCAGTACTTC.

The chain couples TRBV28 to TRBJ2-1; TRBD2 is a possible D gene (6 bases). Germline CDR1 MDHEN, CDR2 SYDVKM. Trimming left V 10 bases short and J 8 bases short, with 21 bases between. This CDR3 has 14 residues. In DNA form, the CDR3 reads TGTGCCATTACCGGGACTCGTACTTTCGATGAGCAGTTCTTC. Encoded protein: CAITGTRTFDEQFF.